Each of the 17 T cell receptor beta chains below was sequenced from the same sample in a study of blood T cell repertoires in COVID-19. Using immunoSEQ multiplex PCR, the repertoire was profiled, and TCRdb retains in-frame clones only, with some absent. The table lists 250,000 to 350,000 clones, over 75% of them singletons. Sample: peripheral blood. All receptors come from a woman aged 55-70 years with acute or convalescent COVID-19.

This chain connects TRBV5-4 to TRBJ2-5; 7 nucleotides agree with TRBD1. Germline lookup yields CDR1 SGHNT and CDR2 YYREEE (reference sequence). The V gene end was trimmed by 5 bases and the J gene end by 7 bases; junction bases not matched to a gene: 14. This CDR3 region has 15 residues. The CDR3 sequence: CASRRSGTDVRTQYF. CDR3 bases: TGTGCCAGCAGGCGATCCGGGACAGACGTAAGGACCCAGTACTTC.

This clone was seen a handful of times. Here the CDR3 reads CAWRVSGGYGYTF. CDR3 nucleotides: TGTGCCTGGAGGGTCTCAGGGGGCTATGGCTACACCTTC. The genes are TRBV30 and TRBJ1-2; 7 positions agree with TRBD1. CDR1 is GTSNPN, CDR2 SVGIG, per germline (reference sequence). Trimming removed 3 bases from V and 4 bases from J; junction bases left unmatched: 5. This CDR3 is built from 13 residues.

V usage is TRBV7-2 and J usage is TRBJ1-1; 7 nucleotides line up with TRBD1. Germline CDR1 reads SGHTA; CDR2 reads FQGNSA. The V segment lost 0 bases and the J segment 12 bases; nucleotides outside the gene matches: 7. This CDR3 spans 13 amino acids. CDR3 loop: CASSLAEGQISFF. Written as DNA, the CDR3 is TGTGCCAGCAGCTTAGCCGAGGGACAGATTTCTTTCTTT.

CDR3 amino acids: CASSFSGTGYSDSPLHF. CDR3 coding DNA: TGTGCCAGCAGCTTCTCCGGGACAGGGTATTCTGATTCACCCCTCCACTTT. The chain is built from TRBV7-2 and TRBJ1-6, with 9 bases identical to TRBD1. Germline trimming cut 3 bases from V and 8 bases from J; bases unmatched to any gene: 11. CDR1 and CDR2 (germline): SGHTA, FQGNSA. The CDR3 is made up of 17 amino acids.

J is TRBJ2-2 and V is TRBV6-6; the match to TRBD1 covers 7 bases. The germline gives CDR1 MNHNY, CDR2 SVGAGI (reference sequence). This CDR3 is built from 14 residues. Trimming took 6 bases from V and 4 from J; bases not matched to a gene: 5. The CDR3 nucleotides read TGTGCCAGCAGCCGGACAGGCAGCACCGGGGAGCTGTTTTTT. Translating gives CASSRTGSTGELFF.

The chain combines TRBV4-2 with TRBJ2-5; TRBD2 might be the D (6 bases). This CDR3 comprises 17 residues. The germline gives CDR1 LGHNA, CDR2 YNFKEQ. V was trimmed by 0 bases and J by 5 bases, leaving 19 bases between them. The CDR3 reads CASSQEASSGLAETQYF. The CDR3, as DNA: TGTGCCAGCAGCCAAGAGGCTTCATCGGGGCTAGCGGAGACCCAGTACTTC.

The V gene is TRBV4-2, the J gene TRBJ1-4; no clear D gene. Germline V CDR1 and CDR2: LGHNA, YNFKEQ. V shed 4 bases and J shed 8 bases, with 17 bases lying between them. This CDR3 comprises 15 residues. For the CDR3, the DNA is TGTGCCAGCAGCCGTGCGGGCAGCGAAGAGGAAAAACTGTTTTTT. It translates to CASSRAGSEEEKLFF.

This rearrangement joins TRBV5-1 to TRBJ2-3; 10 bases align to TRBD1. CDR3 length: 17 residues. Germline-derived CDR1 and CDR2 are SGHRS and YFSETQ. The V and J ends lost 0 bases and 8 bases, in that order; junction bases with no gene match: 12. The chain's CDR3 is CASSLARTGGLQGTQYF. Here the CDR3 DNA reads TGCGCCAGCAGCTTGGCCAGGACAGGGGGTCTTCAAGGTACGCAGTATTTT.

The genes are TRBV7-9 and TRBJ1-1; a weak D match, TRBD1 (5 bases). Trimming cost V 4 bases and J 1 base, with 16 bases left between them. The CDR3 is made up of 16 amino acids. CDR1 is SEHNR and CDR2 is FQNEAQ in the germline V gene (reference sequence). CDR3 region: CASSSTSRTRNTEAFF. The CDR3 bases are TGTGCCAGCAGCTCCACTTCCCGGACAAGGAACACTGAAGCTTTCTTT. Filled out from reference TRBV7-9 and TRBJ1-1, the complete variable domain reads DTGVSQNPRHKITKRGQNVTFRCDPISEHNRLYWYRQTLGQGPEFLTYFQNEAQLEKSRLLSDRFSAERPKGSFSTLEIQRTEQGDSAMYLCASSSTSRTRNTEAFFGQGTRLTVV.

This chain connects TRBV6-2 or TRBV6-3 to TRBJ2-7, with 14 bases aligning to TRBD2. With V trimmed by 5 bases and J by 4 bases, 4 bases remained unmatched. This CDR3 has 15 amino acids. Looked up from germline, CDR1 is MNHEY and CDR2 is SVGEGT. This CDR3 reads CASSKGLAGVYEQYF. CDR3 coding DNA: TGTGCCAGCAGTAAGGGACTAGCGGGAGTATACGAGCAGTACTTC.

The genes are TRBV2 and TRBJ1-1; no clear D. In germline, CDR1 is SNHLY, CDR2 FYNNEI. Trimming cost V 1 base and J 9 bases, with 15 bases left between them. The CDR3 runs 14 residues. The CDR3 DNA reads as TGTGCCAGCAGTGAAGAGGAGGGTCGAAGTAAAGCTTTCTTT. Its protein is CASSEEEGRSKAFF.

The CDR3 coding sequence is TGTGCCAGTAGGTCCCAGTTGTATGAAGCTTTCTTT. Its translation: CASRSQLYEAFF. The genes are TRBV19 and TRBJ1-1; no definite D call. Trimming left V 6 bases short and J 7 bases short, with 12 bases between. Per the germline V gene, CDR1 is LNHDA and CDR2 is SQIVND (reference sequence). This CDR3 comprises 12 residues. The variable domain in full, with the rest retrieved from reference TRBV19 and TRBJ1-1, is DGGITQSPKYLFRKEGQNVTLSCEQNLNHDAMYWYRQDPGQGLRLIYYSQIVNDFQKGDIAEGYSVSREKKESFPLTVTSAQKNPTAFYLCASRSQLYEAFFGQGTRLTVV.

This chain joins TRBV5-5 and TRBJ2-7, with 7 bases identical to TRBD1. Germline CDR1 and CDR2: SGHKS and YYEKEE (reference sequence). J lost 4 bases, V lost 3 bases, and 7 bases had no gene match. The CDR3 is made up of 14 amino acids. CDR3 sequence reads: CASSSERDSYEQYF. Here the CDR3 DNA reads TGTGCCAGCAGCTCCGAAAGGGACAGTTACGAGCAGTACTTC.

The chain's CDR3 is CASSPDRAKDEKLFF. The CDR3 DNA reads TGTGCCAGCAGCCCGGACAGGGCAAAGGATGAAAAACTGTTTTTT. This rearrangement joins TRBV7-9 to TRBJ1-4, with 8 positions matching TRBD1. The CDR3 length is 15 residues. Germline V CDR1 and CDR2: SEHNR, FQNEAQ (reference sequence). Losses at the gene ends were 5 bases for V and 6 bases for J; bases not matched to a gene: 8.

The chain joins TRBV19 to TRBJ2-7; 11 nucleotides line up with TRBD1. Germline V CDR1 and CDR2: LNHDA, SQIVND (reference sequence). V lost 4 bases and J lost 6; bases outside the gene matches: 11. This CDR3 has 16 residues. CDR3 bases: TGTGCCAGTAGTACCACCCCCGGACAGGGGGCGGTCGAGCAGTACTTC. This codes for CASSTTPGQGAVEQYF.

This clone was seen once. The CDR3 coding sequence is TGCGCCAGCAGCCAAGATCTTCGGGGACTTGGCTATGGCTACACCTTC. It is translated as CASSQDLRGLGYGYTF. The chain links TRBV4-3 to TRBJ1-2, with D perhaps TRBD1 (5 bases). Deletions cut 0 bases from V and 4 bases from J, with 15 bases between. CDR1 is LGHNA and CDR2 is YSLEER in the germline V gene. The CDR3 covers 16 residues.

V usage is TRBV7-6 and J usage is TRBJ1-4; D gene unclear. Trimming left V 5 bases short and J 0 bases short, with 10 bases between. This CDR3 comprises 15 residues. Germline CDR1 SGHVS, CDR2 FNYEAQ. CDR3 coding DNA: TGTGCCAGCAGCAGAGGGCTCGCAACTAATGAAAAACTGTTTTTT. Protein product: CASSRGLATNEKLFF.